This T cell receptor (beta chain) was documented in a study of CD8+CD57+ T cells in acquired aplastic anemia. In its sample, this clonotype was seen a few times. Its specificity is unknown. CDR1 and CDR2 from the germline V gene are MNHEY and SMNVEV (reference sequence). With V trimmed by 5 bases and J by 6 bases, 6 bases remained unmatched. The CDR3 covers 15 residues. Profiling that covered TCR beta VDJ and CDR3 relied on genomic DNA as its template. TCRdb re-called the reads with MiXCR, one entry per CDR3 protein. Of some 240,000 distinct CDR3 sequences in the sample, 30% to 35% were seen once. Study-wide results and limits: Patients and controls were found to share over 25 CD8+ CDR3 sequences.

The source material was sorted CD4+, CD8+, or CD8+CD57+ T cells (not recorded which) from PBMCs. The sequence came from a human donor in good health, serving as a control. The chain has TRBV27 and TRBJ2-1; 11 bases line up with TRBD2. The CDR3 sequence: CASSTTSGGLNEQFF. CDR3 sequence (DNA): TGTGCCAGCAGTACTACTAGCGGGGGCCTCAATGAGCAGTTCTTC.